The next 26 T cell receptor beta chains were all read from a single sample in a study of shared clonotypes between healthy human individuals. Terminally differentiated effector memory CD45RA+ cells were left out of the naive CD8 fraction, which was CD45RO-negative and positively selected for CCR7. The table came from immunoSEQ multiplex PCR; TCRdb's copy has only in-frame clones and leaves some out. The table includes under 700,000 clones, approximately 96% detected once. Specimen: naive CD8+ T cells sorted from blood. The receptors shown here come from a young woman in good health.

The chain recombines TRBV15 with TRBJ2-1, with D perhaps TRBD2 (5 bases). The germline V and J ends were trimmed by 4 bases and 5 bases, with 18 bases remaining between them. This CDR3 region has 16 residues. CDR1 and CDR2 (germline): LNHNV, YYDKDF (reference sequence). The CDR3 region is CATSTQKSGWNNEQFF. The CDR3 nucleotides read TGTGCCACCAGCACTCAAAAAAGCGGATGGAACAATGAGCAGTTCTTC.

The CDR3 DNA reads as TGTGCCAGCAGCTTGTTTGGACAGGGGGCCGACGAGCAGTACTTC. Its translation is CASSLFGQGADEQYF. The rearrangement links TRBV5-6 to TRBJ2-7, with 11 bases that match TRBD1. Germline-derived CDR1 and CDR2 are SGHDT and YYEEEE. The CDR3 has 15 residues. The V gene end was trimmed by 1 base and the J gene end by 5 bases; junction bases not matched to a gene: 5.

The genes are TRBV28 and TRBJ2-7; TRBD1 matches at 12 bases. This CDR3 comprises 16 residues. V trimming: 6 bases; J trimming: 7 bases; junction bases outside the gene matches: 13. CDR1 is MDHEN, CDR2 SYDVKM, per germline. Here the CDR3 DNA reads TGTGCCAGCAGGGTCCTCCCGGGACAGGGGGCAGGGGAGCAGTACTTC. This sequence encodes CASRVLPGQGAGEQYF.

The rearrangement joins TRBV19 to TRBJ1-4, with D perhaps TRBD1 (5 bases). The CDR3 covers 15 residues. V was clipped by 4 bases and J by 8 bases, with 17 bases between them. Germline CDR1 and CDR2: LNHDA and SQIVND (reference sequence). The CDR3 sequence is CASSNPGLAGEKLFF. Written as DNA, the CDR3 is TGTGCCAGTAGTAATCCGGGATTGGCAGGGGAAAAACTGTTTTTT.

This chain uses TRBV21-1 with TRBJ2-7; the table gives TRBD2 as D, unverified against the DNA. TRBV21-1 is described as a pseudogene. The CDR3 length is 10 residues. CDR3 DNA sequence: TGCTACTGGAGAGGTAACGAGCAGTACTTC. As protein: CYWRGNEQYF.

The DNA of the CDR3 is TGTGCCACCAGAGCGGGGCTCAAAGAGACCCAGTACTTC. Translating it yields CATRAGLKETQYF. This rearrangement joins TRBV15 to TRBJ2-5; 7 nucleotides line up with TRBD2. The germline V gene has CDR1 LNHNV and CDR2 YYDKDF (reference sequence). Trimming took 6 bases from V and 3 from J; bases not matched to a gene: 4. The CDR3 runs 13 residues.

This chain links TRBV19 with TRBJ1-5, with D perhaps matching TRBD1 (6 bases). The CDR3 has 15 amino acids. Germline V gene sequence: CDR1 LNHDA, CDR2 SQIVND (reference sequence). V lost 5 bases and J 4 bases, leaving 15 bases between the germline ends. CDR3 coding DNA: TGTGCCAGTAGTGAATCTGGACAGTATAATCAGCCCCAGCATTTT. This sequence encodes CASSESGQYNQPQHF.

The chain has TRBV28 and TRBJ1-5; TRBD1 is a possible D gene (5 bases). The length of the CDR3 is 13 residues. The V end was cut by 2 bases, the J end by 5 bases, with 7 bases between. Germline values: CDR1 MDHEN, CDR2 SYDVKM. As DNA, the CDR3 is TGTGCCAGCAGTTTAGGCAGGGATCAGCCCCAGCATTTT. Protein: CASSLGRDQPQHF. The full variable domain, its missing parts supplied by reference TRBV28 and TRBJ1-5, is DVKVTQSSRYLVKRTGEKVFLECVQDMDHENMFWYRQDPGLGLRLIYFSYDVKMKEKGDIPEGYSVSREKKERFSLILESASTNQTSMYLCASSLGRDQPQHFGDGTRLSIL.

The J gene is TRBJ2-1, the V gene TRBV19; TRBD1 matches at 12 bases. The germline V gene has CDR1 LNHDA and CDR2 SQIVND (reference sequence). Trimming cost V 6 bases and J 4 bases; bases outside gene matches: 4. CDR3 length equals 15 residues. CDR3 amino acids: CASSRDRGLYNEQFF. The DNA of the CDR3 is TGTGCCAGTAGCAGGGACAGGGGGCTGTACAATGAGCAGTTCTTC.

The CDR3 protein is CASSYPGGGEQFF. The CDR3 nucleotides read TGTGCCAGCAGTTACCCCGGGGGGGGTGAGCAGTTCTTC. The chain links TRBV28 to TRBJ2-1; 8 nucleotides match TRBD2. Germline CDR1 MDHEN, CDR2 SYDVKM. V lost 4 bases and J lost 9; bases outside the gene matches: 5. This CDR3 has 13 residues.

The V call is TRBV7-6, the J call TRBJ1-1, with 8 bases matching TRBD1. The CDR3 extends over 14 amino acids. The J segment lost 4 bases and the V segment lost 1 base, leaving 2 bases of the junction unmatched. CDR1 SGHVS and CDR2 FNYEAQ come from the germline V gene. The CDR3 DNA sequence: TGTGCCAGCAGCTTAGGGACAGGGAGCACTGAAGCTTTCTTT. Translating it yields CASSLGTGSTEAFF. The full variable domain, completed using reference TRBV7-6 and TRBJ1-1, is GAGVSQSPRYKVTKRGQDVALRCDPISGHVSLYWYRQALGQGPEFLTYFNYEAQQDKSGLPNDRFSAERPEGSISTLTIQRTEQRDSAMYRCASSLGTGSTEAFFGQGTRLTVV.

V and J are TRBV14 and TRBJ2-2; TRBD1 might be the D (6 bases). V was clipped by 4 bases and J by 6 bases, with 12 bases between them. The CDR3 sequence is 14 residues long. The germline gives CDR1 SGHDN, CDR2 FVKESK. The CDR3 region has the DNA TGTGCCAGCAGCCTTACAGGGTACGCCGGGGAGCTGTTTTTT. It encodes CASSLTGYAGELFF.

The CDR3 reads CASSLHRSSYEQYF. CDR3 DNA sequence: TGCGCCAGCAGCTTGCACAGGAGCTCCTACGAGCAGTACTTC. This sequence joins TRBV5-1 and TRBJ2-7; D possibly corresponds to TRBD1 (5 bases). Trimming removed 1 base at V and 0 bases at J, with 8 bases between. Germline V gives CDR1 SGHRS, CDR2 YFSETQ. The CDR3 is made up of 14 amino acids.

V and J are TRBV2 and TRBJ2-3; 9 nucleotides agree with TRBD2. Looked up from germline, CDR1 is SNHLY and CDR2 is FYNNEI. J gave up 3 bases and V 5 bases, and 18 bases lay outside the gene matches. The CDR3 loop spans 19 amino acids. CDR3 sequence (DNA): TGTGCCAGCAGTACTTTTCGGACTAGCGATACGGGAGTTACAGATACGCAGTATTTT. Its protein is CASSTFRTSDTGVTDTQYF.

This rearrangement joins TRBV29-1 to TRBJ2-7, with 7 bases lining up with TRBD2. V gave up 6 bases and J gave up 0 bases; unmatched junction bases: 8. CDR3 length equals 14 residues. CDR1 is SQVTM and CDR2 is ANQGSEA in the germline V gene. CDR3 coding DNA: TGCAGCGTGTGGAGCGGGACCAGCTCCTACGAGCAGTACTTC. Translation gives CSVWSGTSSYEQYF.

The chain couples TRBV4-1 to TRBJ1-1; possibly TRBD1 for D (6 bases). This CDR3 has 15 amino acids. The V end lost 1 base, the J end lost 0 bases, and 9 bases lay between the germline ends. In germline, CDR1 is MGHRA, CDR2 YSYEKL. The CDR3 spells CASSQVQGLNTEAFF. CDR3 sequence (DNA): TGCGCCAGCAGCCAAGTTCAGGGGCTGAACACTGAAGCTTTCTTT.

V is TRBV27 and J is TRBJ1-1, with 7 bases that match TRBD1. The V segment lost 6 bases and the J segment 0 bases; nucleotides outside the gene matches: 22. This CDR3 spans 20 amino acids. The germline CDR1 and CDR2 sequences are MNHEY and SMNVEV (reference sequence). The DNA of the CDR3 is TGTGCCAGCAGCCAGACCCCCCGGGGCAGGGGGGGTCCGGTGAACACTGAAGCTTTCTTT. Protein: CASSQTPRGRGGPVNTEAFF.

The chain uses TRBV27 and TRBJ2-3; TRBD2 matches 7 bases. The germline V gene encodes CDR1 MNHEY and CDR2 SMNVEV (reference sequence). J was trimmed by 0 bases and V by 5 bases; bases with no gene match: 11. The CDR3 contains 17 residues. Written as DNA, the CDR3 is TGTGCCAGCAGTCCCCCGACCCCTAGCGGTAGCACAGATACGCAGTATTTT. It codes for CASSPPTPSGSTDTQYF.

The rearrangement links TRBV4-1 to TRBJ2-7; 9 bases are shared with TRBD1. This CDR3 has 16 residues. V was clipped by 6 bases and J by 6 bases; unmatched bases: 15. The germline V gene encodes CDR1 MGHRA and CDR2 YSYEKL. CDR3 loop: CASSSGTGRGLFEQYF. DNA for the CDR3: TGCGCCAGCAGTTCCGGGACAGGGAGGGGGTTATTCGAGCAGTACTTC.

The genes are TRBV13 and TRBJ2-7; D gene uncertain. Germline V lookup: CDR1 PRHDT, CDR2 FYEKMQ (reference sequence). The CDR3 spans 14 residues. V was trimmed by 1 base and J by 4 bases, leaving 11 bases between them. The CDR3 DNA reads TGTGCCAGCAGCTTAGCGGGTAGCCAATACGAGCAGTACTTC. Encoded protein: CASSLAGSQYEQYF.

V and J are TRBV7-2 and TRBJ2-7; 8 nucleotides line up with TRBD2. The CDR3 spans 15 residues. The V gene's germline CDR1 is SGHTA and CDR2 FQGNSA. Unmatched junction bases numbered 8, after V lost 4 bases and J lost 3 bases. CDR3 coding DNA: TGTGCCAGCAGCTGGGGACTAGTTTCTAGCTACGAGCAGTACTTC. It encodes CASSWGLVSSYEQYF.

V gene TRBV7-2 combines with J gene TRBJ2-3, with 11 bases that match TRBD2. The CDR3 has 15 residues. The V gene end was trimmed by 5 bases and the J gene end by 5 bases; junction bases not matched to a gene: 6. Germline V gene sequence: CDR1 SGHTA, CDR2 FQGNSA. DNA of the CDR3: TGTGCCAGCAGCCAACTAGCGGGAGCAGGAGATACGCAGTATTTT. It yields the protein CASSQLAGAGDTQYF.

This clone was detected once. The DNA for the CDR3 is TGTGCCAGCAGCTTCGGGGCAACTAACTATGGCTACACCTTC. Protein sequence: CASSFGATNYGYTF. The V and J genes are TRBV7-9 and TRBJ1-2; weak D call: TRBD1 (5 bases). V lost 3 bases and J lost 0, with 8 bases in between. This CDR3 is built from 14 residues. Germline V gives CDR1 SEHNR, CDR2 FQNEAQ (reference sequence).

Comment on this clone: This sample includes further DNA sequences coding for the same CDR3. The chain joins TRBV19 to TRBJ2-1; D gene ambiguous. The V gene lost 3 bases and the J gene lost 0 bases, with 3 bases spanning the gap. The CDR3 has 13 residues. From germline, CDR1 is LNHDA and CDR2 SQIVND (reference sequence). The DNA of the CDR3 is TGTGCCAGTAGTATCAGCTCCTACAATGAGCAGTTCTTC. Encoded protein: CASSISSYNEQFF.

The chain joins TRBV28 to TRBJ2-7; 8 bases are a match to TRBD2. The CDR3 has 15 residues. V shed 5 bases and J 6 bases; nucleotides not matched to a gene: 12. In germline, CDR1 is MDHEN, CDR2 SYDVKM. This chain's CDR3 is CASSEVGGLVIEQYF. The CDR3 coding sequence is TGTGCCAGCAGTGAAGTCGGGGGACTAGTGATCGAGCAGTACTTC. Based on the CDR3 plus reference TRBV28 and TRBJ2-7, the full variable domain is DVKVTQSSRYLVKRTGEKVFLECVQDMDHENMFWYRQDPGLGLRLIYFSYDVKMKEKGDIPEGYSVSREKKERFSLILESASTNQTSMYLCASSEVGGLVIEQYFGPGTRLTVT.

The chain employs TRBV5-6 and TRBJ2-7; 8 bases map to TRBD2. This CDR3 is built from 16 residues. V shed 4 bases and J 1 base; nucleotides not matched to a gene: 10. Germline V gene lookup returns CDR1 SGHDT and CDR2 YYEEEE. This CDR3 reads CASSIRTSSSSYEQYF. Here the CDR3 DNA reads TGTGCCAGCAGCATCAGGACTAGCTCTAGTTCCTACGAGCAGTACTTC.